What follows are 2 T cell receptor beta chains derived from one specimen sequenced in a study of blood T cell repertoires in COVID-19 (dated by TCRdb to the early 2020s). The library was generated by the immunoSEQ multiplex PCR assay. TCRdb retrieved this table from immuneACCESS and kept in-frame rearrangements only. Not all clones are present; in checked studies, unresolved V genes account for under half, and no reason is known for the remainder. The sample has 250,000 or so clones on record, about nine tenths of them singletons. The ten largest clones capture just under 6.5% of the sample. Material: peripheral blood. These TCRs come from a woman aged 25 to 45 with COVID-19, enrolled during active disease.

The chain employs TRBV5-6 and TRBJ2-3, with 8 bases identical to TRBD2. The germline V gene encodes CDR1 SGHDT and CDR2 YYEEEE. V lost 2 bases, J lost 0 bases, and 2 bases stayed unmatched. This CDR3 comprises 15 residues. CDR3 residues: CASSFSGASTDTQYF. CDR3 DNA: TGTGCCAGCAGCTTTAGCGGGGCGAGCACAGATACGCAGTATTTT. The entire variable domain, with the rest obtained from reference TRBV5-6 and TRBJ2-3, is as follows: DAGVTQSPTHLIKTRGQQVTLRCSPKSGHDTVSWYQQALGQGPQFIFQYYEEEERQRGNFPDRFSGHQFPNYSSELNVNALLLGDSALYLCASSFSGASTDTQYFGPGTRLTVL.

The V gene is TRBV5-4, the J gene TRBJ2-3; the match to TRBD2 covers 15 bases. Per the germline V gene, CDR1 is SGHNT and CDR2 is YYREEE (reference sequence). J was trimmed by 1 base and V by 3 bases; bases with no gene match: 6. This CDR3 has 18 residues. The CDR3, as DNA: TGTGCCAGCAGCTCCGGGACTAGCGGGGGGTTCGGCACAGATACGCAGTATTTT. It yields the protein CASSSGTSGGFGTDTQYF.